What follows is one TCR beta chain and its context. Sequenced by immunoSEQ multiplex PCR; TCRdb stores in-frame clones only, minus some. The table lists 150,000 to 200,000 clones, around 86% of them singletons. This entry comes from a study of blood T cell repertoires in COVID-19. This CDR3 is 15 amino acids long. Germline CDR1 reads SGHNT; CDR2 reads YYREEE (reference sequence). The J segment lost 2 bases and the V segment lost 4 bases, leaving 8 bases of the junction unmatched. This clonotype originated in a man aged 35 to 55 with acute or convalescent COVID-19. The V gene is TRBV5-4, the J gene TRBJ2-7, with 8 bases identical to TRBD1. Sequencing was carried out using peripheral blood. The CDR3 region is CASSEDRVKTYEQYF. CDR3 nucleotides: TGTGCCAGCAGCGAGGACAGGGTGAAAACCTACGAGCAGTACTTC. Variable domain in full (rest from reference TRBV5-4 and TRBJ2-7): ETGVTQSPTHLIKTRGQQVTLRCSSQSGHNTVSWYQQALGQGPQFIFQYYREEENGRGNFPPRFSGLQFPNYSSELNVNALELDDSALYLCASSEDRVKTYEQYFGPGTRLTVT.